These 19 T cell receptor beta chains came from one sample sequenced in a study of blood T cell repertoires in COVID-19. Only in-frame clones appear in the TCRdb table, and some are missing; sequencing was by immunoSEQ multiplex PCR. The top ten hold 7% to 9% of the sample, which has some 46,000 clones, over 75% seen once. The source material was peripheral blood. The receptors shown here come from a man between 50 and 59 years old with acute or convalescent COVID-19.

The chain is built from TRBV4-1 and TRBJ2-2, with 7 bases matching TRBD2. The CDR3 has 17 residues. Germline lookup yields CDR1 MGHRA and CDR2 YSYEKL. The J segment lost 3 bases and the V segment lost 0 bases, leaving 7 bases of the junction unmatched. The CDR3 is CASSQEGRGGDTGELFF. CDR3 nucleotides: TGCGCCAGCAGCCAAGAGGGGCGGGGAGGGGACACCGGGGAGCTGTTTTTT.

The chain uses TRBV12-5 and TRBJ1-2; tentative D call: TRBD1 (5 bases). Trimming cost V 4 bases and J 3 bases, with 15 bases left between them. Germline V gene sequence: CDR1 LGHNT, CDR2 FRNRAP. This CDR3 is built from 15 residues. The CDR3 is CASGSGLWQDYGYTF. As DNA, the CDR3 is TGTGCTAGTGGTTCGGGACTTTGGCAGGACTATGGCTACACCTTC.

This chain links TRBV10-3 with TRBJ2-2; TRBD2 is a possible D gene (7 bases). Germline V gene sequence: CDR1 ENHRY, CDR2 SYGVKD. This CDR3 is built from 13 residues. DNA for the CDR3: TGTGCTCACGGGGGGCTGAACACCGGGGAGCTGTTTTTT. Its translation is CAHGGLNTGELFF.

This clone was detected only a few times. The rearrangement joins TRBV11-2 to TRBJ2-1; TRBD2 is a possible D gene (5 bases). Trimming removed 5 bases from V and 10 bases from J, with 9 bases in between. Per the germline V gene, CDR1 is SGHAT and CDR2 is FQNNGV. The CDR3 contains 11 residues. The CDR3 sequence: CASSGRGEQFF. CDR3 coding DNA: TGTGCCAGCAGCGGTCGGGGAGAGCAGTTCTTC.

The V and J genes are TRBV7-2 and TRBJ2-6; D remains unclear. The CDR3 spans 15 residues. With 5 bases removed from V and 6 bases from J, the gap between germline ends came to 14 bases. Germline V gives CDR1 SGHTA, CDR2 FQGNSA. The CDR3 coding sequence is TGTGCCAGCAGCGCGCAGGTCCAAGAGGCCAACGTCCTGACTTTC. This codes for CASSAQVQEANVLTF.

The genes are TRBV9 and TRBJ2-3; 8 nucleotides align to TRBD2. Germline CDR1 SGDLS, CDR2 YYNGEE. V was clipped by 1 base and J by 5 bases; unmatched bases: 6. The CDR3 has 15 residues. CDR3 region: CASSVIRGGLDTQYF. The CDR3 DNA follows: TGTGCCAGCAGCGTAATCCGGGGGGGCCTAGATACGCAGTATTTT.

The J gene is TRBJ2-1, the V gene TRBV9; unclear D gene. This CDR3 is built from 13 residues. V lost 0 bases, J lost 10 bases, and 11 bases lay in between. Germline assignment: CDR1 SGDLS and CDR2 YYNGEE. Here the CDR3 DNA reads TGTGCCAGCAGCGTAGGTCTCGGCGGCGAGCAGTTCTTC. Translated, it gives CASSVGLGGEQFF.

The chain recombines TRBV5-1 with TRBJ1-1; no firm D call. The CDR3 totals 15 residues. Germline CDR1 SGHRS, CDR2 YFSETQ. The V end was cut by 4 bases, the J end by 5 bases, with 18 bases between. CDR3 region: CASSLYPGPGTEAFF. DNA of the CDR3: TGCGCCAGCAGCCTCTATCCGGGTCCGGGAACTGAAGCTTTCTTT.

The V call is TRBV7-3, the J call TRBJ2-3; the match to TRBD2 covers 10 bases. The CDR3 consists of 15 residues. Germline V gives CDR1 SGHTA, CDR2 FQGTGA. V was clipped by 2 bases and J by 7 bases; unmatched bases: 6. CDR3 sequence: CASSLGASGSYTQYF. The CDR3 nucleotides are TGTGCCAGCAGCTTAGGGGCTAGCGGGAGTTATACGCAGTATTTT. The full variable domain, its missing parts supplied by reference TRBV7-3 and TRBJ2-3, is GAGVSQTPSNKVTEKGKYVELRCDPISGHTALYWYRQSLGQGPEFLIYFQGTGAADDSGLPNDRFFAVRPEGSVSTLKIQRTERGDSAVYLCASSLGASGSYTQYFGPGTRLTVL.

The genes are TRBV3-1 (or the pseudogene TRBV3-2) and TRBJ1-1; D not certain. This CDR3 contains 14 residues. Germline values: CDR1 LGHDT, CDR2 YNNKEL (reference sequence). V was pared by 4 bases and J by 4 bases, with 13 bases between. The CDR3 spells CASSPLGSGTEAFF. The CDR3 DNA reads TGTGCCAGCAGCCCCTTGGGGAGCGGCACTGAAGCTTTCTTT.

The CDR3 nucleotides are TGTGCCAGCAGCTGGGGACAGGGGGCGGGTTCACCCCTCCACTTT. Its protein is CASSWGQGAGSPLHF. The gene calls are TRBV5-4 and TRBJ1-6; 12 nucleotides align to TRBD1. In germline, CDR1 is SGHNT, CDR2 YYREEE (reference sequence). The CDR3 length is 15 residues. Unmatched junction bases numbered 4, after V lost 3 bases and J lost 9 bases.

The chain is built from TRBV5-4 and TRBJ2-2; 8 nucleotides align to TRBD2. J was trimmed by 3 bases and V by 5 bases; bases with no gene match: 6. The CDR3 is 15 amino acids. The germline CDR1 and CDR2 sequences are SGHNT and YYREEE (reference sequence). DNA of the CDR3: TGTGCCAGCAGACGGGGGGGGCTTGACACCGGGGAGCTGTTTTTT. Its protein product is CASRRGGLDTGELFF.

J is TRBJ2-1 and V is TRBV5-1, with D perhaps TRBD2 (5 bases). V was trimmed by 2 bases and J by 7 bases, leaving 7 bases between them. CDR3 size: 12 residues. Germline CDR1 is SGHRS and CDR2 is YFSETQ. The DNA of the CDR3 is TGCGCCAGCAGCTTACTAGAAAATGAGCAGTTCTTC. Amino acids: CASSLLENEQFF.

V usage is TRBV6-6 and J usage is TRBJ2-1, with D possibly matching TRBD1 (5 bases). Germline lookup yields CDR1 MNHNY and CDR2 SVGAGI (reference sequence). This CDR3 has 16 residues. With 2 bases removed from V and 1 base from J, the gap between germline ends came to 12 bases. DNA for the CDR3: TGTGCCAGCAGTTACAAACAGGTGACGTCCTACAATGAGCAGTTCTTC. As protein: CASSYKQVTSYNEQFF.

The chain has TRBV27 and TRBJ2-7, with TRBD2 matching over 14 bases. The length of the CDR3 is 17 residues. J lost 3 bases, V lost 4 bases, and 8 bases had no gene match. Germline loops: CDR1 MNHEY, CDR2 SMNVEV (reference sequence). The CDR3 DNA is TGTGCCAGCAGTTCCCTCGCCGGACTAGCGGGAGGCTACGAGCAGTACTTC. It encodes CASSSLAGLAGGYEQYF.

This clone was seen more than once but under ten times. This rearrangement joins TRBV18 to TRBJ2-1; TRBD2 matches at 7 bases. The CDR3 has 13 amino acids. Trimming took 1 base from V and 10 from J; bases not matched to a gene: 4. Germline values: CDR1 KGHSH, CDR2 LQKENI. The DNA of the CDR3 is TGTGCCAGCTCACCACGTCAACTAGCGGAGCAGTTCTTC. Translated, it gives CASSPRQLAEQFF. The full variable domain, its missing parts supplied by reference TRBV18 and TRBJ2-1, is NAGVMQNPRHLVRRRGQEARLRCSPMKGHSHVYWYRQLPEEGLKFMVYLQKENIIDESGMPKERFSAEFPKEGPSILRIQQVVRGDSAAYFCASSPRQLAEQFFGPGTRLTVL.

The CDR3 here is CASEAGDGQETQYF. The CDR3, as DNA: TGTGCCAGCGAGGCGGGAGACGGCCAAGAGACCCAGTACTTC. This chain uses TRBV2 with TRBJ2-5; TRBD2 matches 7 bases. This CDR3 is 14 amino acids long. Germline V gene lookup returns CDR1 SNHLY and CDR2 FYNNEI. V was pared by 8 bases and J by 1 base, with 7 bases of the junction left unmatched.

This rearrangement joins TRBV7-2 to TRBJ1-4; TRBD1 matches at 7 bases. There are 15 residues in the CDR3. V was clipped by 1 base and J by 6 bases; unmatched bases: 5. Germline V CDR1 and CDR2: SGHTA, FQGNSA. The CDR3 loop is CASSLVARGDEKLFF. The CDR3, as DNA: TGTGCCAGCAGCTTAGTGGCCAGGGGGGATGAAAAACTGTTTTTT. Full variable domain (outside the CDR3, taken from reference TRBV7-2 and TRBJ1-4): GAGVSQSPSNKVTEKGKDVELRCDPISGHTALYWYRQSLGQGLEFLIYFQGNSAPDKSGLPSDRFSAERTGGSVSTLTIQRTQQEDSAVYLCASSLVARGDEKLFFGSGTQLSVL.

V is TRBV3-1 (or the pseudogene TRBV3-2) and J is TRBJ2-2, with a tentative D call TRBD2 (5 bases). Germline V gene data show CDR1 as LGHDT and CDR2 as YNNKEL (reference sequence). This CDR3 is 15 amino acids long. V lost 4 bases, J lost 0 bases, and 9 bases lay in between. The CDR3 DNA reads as TGTGCCAGCAGCCCGCCGCGGGCGAACACCGGGGAGCTGTTTTTT. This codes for CASSPPRANTGELFF.